This record looks at one TCR beta chain sequence and its context. This record belongs to a study of blood T cell repertoires in COVID-19. Some clones are missing from TCRdb's copy, which holds only in-frame ones; the method was immunoSEQ multiplex PCR. Of around 220,000 clones in the sample, around 90% were seen once. Germline V gives CDR1 DFQATT, CDR2 SNEGSKA (reference sequence). CDR3 length equals 11 residues. Trimming shortened V by 6 bases and J by 7 bases, and 13 bases separated the two germline ends. The origin of this receptor is a woman aged 25-40 years with acute COVID-19. The sequencing input was PBMCs or T cells enriched from blood (not recorded which). The chain uses TRBV20-1 and TRBJ2-7; possible D gene TRBD1, 5 bases. CDR3 in DNA: TGCAGTGCCAGGGCGCAGTGGGAGCAGTACTTC. Its protein product is CSARAQWEQYF.